A single sample gave rise to the 13 T cell receptor beta chains below, sequenced in a study of regulatory T cells in long-lasting Graves disease (dated by TCRdb to the early 2020s). According to the study, the label for this sample's time point signals: newly diagnosed GD, antithyroid drugs for less than 3 months. For both TCR sequencing and RNA sequencing, RNA was extracted from PBMCs in TRIzol. The receptor library was made with multiplex PCR. Sequencing used an Illumina HiSeq 4000. TCR beta libraries were built with iRepertoire HTBI primers and Arm-PCR amplification of CDR3 regions. TCRdb trimmed the raw reads at Q25, called clones with MiXCR and kept productive beta chains. Every distinct CDR3 protein forms one entry, paired with its most common genes and DNA. The sample table contains about 470,000 distinct CDR3 sequences; only one count was recorded for 15% of them. The ten top clones hold 16% of the sample.

This same sample was also part of a study on T cells in Graves' hyperthyroidism and ophthalmopathy.

The sequenced sample was peripheral blood mononuclear cells (PBMCs), obtained at new diagnosis, from a patient treated with antithyroid drugs. Receptor source: a woman in her 30s with Graves disease. Donor details come from another sample of the same person, matched by shared clones.

This clonotype was observed a few times. The gene calls are TRBV19 and TRBJ1-5; 9 bases agree with TRBD1. Germline V lookup: CDR1 LNHDA, CDR2 SQIVND (reference sequence). This CDR3 spans 14 amino acids. Losses at the gene ends were 6 bases for V and 5 bases for J; bases not matched to a gene: 5. The CDR3 protein is CASSRRTGDQPQHF. In nucleotides, the CDR3 is TGTGCCAGTAGCCGCAGGACAGGGGATCAGCCCCAGCATTTT.

The V and J genes are TRBV2 and TRBJ2-7; TRBD1 matches at 9 bases. The CDR3 sequence is 15 residues long. Germline V gene sequence: CDR1 SNHLY, CDR2 FYNNEI. Trimming took 0 bases from V and 5 from J; bases not matched to a gene: 5. The CDR3 loop reads CASSEARDRDHEQYF. In DNA, the CDR3 is TGTGCCAGCAGTGAAGCGCGGGACAGGGACCACGAGCAGTACTTC.

A word on this clonotype: A much larger clone sits a single nucleotide away, making a read error possible. This sequence joins TRBV9 and TRBJ1-4; 10 bases agree with TRBD1. Looked up from germline, CDR1 is SGDLS and CDR2 is YYNGEE. The trim removed 2 bases at V and 0 bases at J, leaving 7 bases unmatched. CDR3 size: 18 residues. CDR3 DNA sequence: TGTGCCAGCAGCGTGACGACAGGGGGCTTAGCAACTAATGAAAAACTGTTTTTT. The encoded protein is CASSVTTGGLATNEKLFF.

This clonotype appeared many times. The chain links TRBV13 to TRBJ2-1, with D hard to call. CDR1 and CDR2 (germline): PRHDT, FYEKMQ (reference sequence). V was cut by 6 bases and J by 6 bases, with 18 bases left in between. The CDR3 sequence is 15 residues long. The CDR3 bases are TGTGCCAGCAGTCTCATAAGCTCTGACCGCAATGAGCAGTTCTTC. Translating it yields CASSLISSDRNEQFF. Drawing the rest from reference TRBV13 and TRBJ2-1, the complete variable domain is AAGVIQSPRHLIKEKRETATLKCYPIPRHDTVYWYQQGPGQDPQFLISFYEKMQSDKGSIPDRFSAQQFSDYHSELNMSSLELGDSALYFCASSLISSDRNEQFFGPGTRLTVL.

The rearrangement links TRBV4-1 to TRBJ2-1; D might be TRBD2 (5 bases). CDR1 is MGHRA and CDR2 is YSYEKL in the germline V gene. This CDR3 contains 16 residues. Trimming took 1 base from V and 0 from J, leaving 10 bases between them. CDR3 DNA sequence: TGCGCCAGCAGCCAAGTCATAGCGACCTCCTACAATGAGCAGTTCTTC. Encoded protein: CASSQVIATSYNEQFF.

This clonotype was detected ten times or more. The V call is TRBV19, the J call TRBJ2-7; possibly TRBD1 for D (5 bases). CDR1 is LNHDA and CDR2 is SQIVND in the germline V gene (reference sequence). V gave up 5 bases and J gave up 1 base, with 9 bases separating them. The CDR3 has 13 amino acids. The CDR3 coding sequence is TGTGCCAGTAGTGTGGGGCTATCCTACGAGCAGTACTTC. It translates to CASSVGLSYEQYF.

The chain carries TRBV5-6 and TRBJ2-7, with 7 bases fitting TRBD2. Germline V gives CDR1 SGHDT, CDR2 YYEEEE. CDR3 length: 19 amino acids. J was trimmed by 2 bases and V by 5 bases; bases with no gene match: 22. Written as DNA, the CDR3 is TGTGCCAGCAGTTCCAGTTGGGGGGGAGGGCCAGGAAAACCCTACGAGCAGTACTTC. Translation gives CASSSSWGGGPGKPYEQYF.

The chain has TRBV10-3 and TRBJ2-7, with D perhaps given as TRBD1 or TRBD2 (6 bases each). CDR1 and CDR2 from the germline V gene are ENHRY and SYGVKD. Trimming removed 4 bases from V and 0 bases from J, with 10 bases in between. This CDR3 is built from 14 residues. The CDR3 nucleotides read TGTGCCATCAGTGCTGGAGGGGGCTCCTACGAGCAGTACTTC. Residues: CAISAGGGSYEQYF.

The table lists this clonotype with a few counts. Since a far larger clone is one base different, this is likely a read error. This chain joins TRBV19 and TRBJ2-7; 9 bases align to TRBD2. This CDR3 spans 16 amino acids. Unmatched junction bases numbered 15, after V lost 5 bases and J lost 7 bases. Germline V CDR1 and CDR2: LNHDA, SQIVND (reference sequence). This chain's CDR3 is CASSPAGTSSYNEQYF. The CDR3 DNA follows: TGTGCCAGTAGTCCCGCCGGGACTAGCTCCTACAATGAGCAGTACTTC. The full variable domain, its missing parts supplied by reference TRBV19 and TRBJ2-7, is DGGITQSPKYLFRKEGQNVTLSCEQNLNHDAMYWYRQDPGQGLRLIYYSQIVNDFQKGDIAEGYSVSREKKESFPLTVTSAQKNPTAFYLCASSPAGTSSYNEQYFGPGTRLTVT.

This clonotype appeared many times. This chain joins TRBV20-1 and TRBJ2-1; TRBD2 matches 9 bases. The CDR3 length is 19 residues. CDR1 is DFQATT and CDR2 is SNEGSKA in the germline V gene (reference sequence). V lost 0 bases and J lost 0; bases outside the gene matches: 12. CDR3 sequence: CSARDPRGLASSSYNEQFF. For the CDR3, the DNA is TGCAGTGCTAGAGACCCTAGGGGACTAGCCTCCAGCTCCTACAATGAGCAGTTCTTC.

Many counts were recorded for this clonotype. The V call is TRBV12-3 or TRBV12-4, the J call TRBJ2-2, with D uncertain. There are 13 residues in the CDR3. With 3 bases removed from V and 4 bases from J, the gap between germline ends came to 6 bases. CDR3 sequence reads: CASSFAATGELFF. Written as DNA, the CDR3 is TGTGCCAGCAGTTTTGCAGCCACCGGGGAGCTGTTTTTT.

This clonotype was counted many times. The J gene is TRBJ1-5, the V gene TRBV3-1; a weak D match, TRBD1 (5 bases). V gave up 0 bases and J gave up 5 bases, with 11 bases separating them. Germline-derived CDR1 and CDR2 are LGHDT and YNNKEL (reference sequence). The CDR3 runs 15 residues. CDR3 sequence (DNA): TGTGCCAGCAGCCAAGATGGGGCAGTCTATCAGCCCCAGCATTTT. The encoded protein is CASSQDGAVYQPQHF.

In its sample, this clonotype was seen many times. The chain recombines TRBV20-1 with TRBJ2-1, with unresolved D. Germline assignment: CDR1 DFQATT and CDR2 SNEGSKA (reference sequence). Trimming cost V 3 bases and J 7 bases, with 7 bases left between them. This CDR3 is 11 amino acids long. The CDR3 here is CSASSGNEQFF. CDR3 in DNA: TGCAGTGCTAGTAGTGGGAATGAGCAGTTCTTC.